This T cell receptor beta chain was observed in a study of OX40 agonist ivuxolimab in advanced cancers. Study overall: Enrolled patients in dose escalation had cancers that were hepatocellular carcinoma, melanoma, renal cell or head and neck cancer. Participants, approximately 83% male, averaged roughly 60 years of age, ranging from about 20 to 79. Study-wide results and limits: Part of the nonresponder group also had normalized T-cell clonal expansion that was low. Undetermined was the antigen specificity of the expanded peripheral T cells.

Clones were read by immunoSEQ multiplex PCR, and TCRdb kept only the in-frame ones, dropping some. The table records approximately 46,000 clones, over 70% of them present only once. The CDR3 totals 12 residues. V lost 4 bases and J lost 7, with 7 bases in between. Germline lookup yields CDR1 WSHSY and CDR2 SAAADI. About this clone itself: The target antigen is unknown.

This clonotype originated in an adult with an advanced solid tumor such as melanoma, head and neck, liver or kidney cancer. The specimen comprised CD4+ or CD8+ T cells sorted from blood, sampled in a trial of the OX40 agonist ivuxolimab. This chain joins TRBV10-2 and TRBJ2-2, with D possibly TRBD1 on 6 matching bases. The CDR3 region is CASSGGLGELFF. CDR3 bases: TGCGCCAGCAGTGGGGGGCTCGGGGAGCTGTTTTTT.